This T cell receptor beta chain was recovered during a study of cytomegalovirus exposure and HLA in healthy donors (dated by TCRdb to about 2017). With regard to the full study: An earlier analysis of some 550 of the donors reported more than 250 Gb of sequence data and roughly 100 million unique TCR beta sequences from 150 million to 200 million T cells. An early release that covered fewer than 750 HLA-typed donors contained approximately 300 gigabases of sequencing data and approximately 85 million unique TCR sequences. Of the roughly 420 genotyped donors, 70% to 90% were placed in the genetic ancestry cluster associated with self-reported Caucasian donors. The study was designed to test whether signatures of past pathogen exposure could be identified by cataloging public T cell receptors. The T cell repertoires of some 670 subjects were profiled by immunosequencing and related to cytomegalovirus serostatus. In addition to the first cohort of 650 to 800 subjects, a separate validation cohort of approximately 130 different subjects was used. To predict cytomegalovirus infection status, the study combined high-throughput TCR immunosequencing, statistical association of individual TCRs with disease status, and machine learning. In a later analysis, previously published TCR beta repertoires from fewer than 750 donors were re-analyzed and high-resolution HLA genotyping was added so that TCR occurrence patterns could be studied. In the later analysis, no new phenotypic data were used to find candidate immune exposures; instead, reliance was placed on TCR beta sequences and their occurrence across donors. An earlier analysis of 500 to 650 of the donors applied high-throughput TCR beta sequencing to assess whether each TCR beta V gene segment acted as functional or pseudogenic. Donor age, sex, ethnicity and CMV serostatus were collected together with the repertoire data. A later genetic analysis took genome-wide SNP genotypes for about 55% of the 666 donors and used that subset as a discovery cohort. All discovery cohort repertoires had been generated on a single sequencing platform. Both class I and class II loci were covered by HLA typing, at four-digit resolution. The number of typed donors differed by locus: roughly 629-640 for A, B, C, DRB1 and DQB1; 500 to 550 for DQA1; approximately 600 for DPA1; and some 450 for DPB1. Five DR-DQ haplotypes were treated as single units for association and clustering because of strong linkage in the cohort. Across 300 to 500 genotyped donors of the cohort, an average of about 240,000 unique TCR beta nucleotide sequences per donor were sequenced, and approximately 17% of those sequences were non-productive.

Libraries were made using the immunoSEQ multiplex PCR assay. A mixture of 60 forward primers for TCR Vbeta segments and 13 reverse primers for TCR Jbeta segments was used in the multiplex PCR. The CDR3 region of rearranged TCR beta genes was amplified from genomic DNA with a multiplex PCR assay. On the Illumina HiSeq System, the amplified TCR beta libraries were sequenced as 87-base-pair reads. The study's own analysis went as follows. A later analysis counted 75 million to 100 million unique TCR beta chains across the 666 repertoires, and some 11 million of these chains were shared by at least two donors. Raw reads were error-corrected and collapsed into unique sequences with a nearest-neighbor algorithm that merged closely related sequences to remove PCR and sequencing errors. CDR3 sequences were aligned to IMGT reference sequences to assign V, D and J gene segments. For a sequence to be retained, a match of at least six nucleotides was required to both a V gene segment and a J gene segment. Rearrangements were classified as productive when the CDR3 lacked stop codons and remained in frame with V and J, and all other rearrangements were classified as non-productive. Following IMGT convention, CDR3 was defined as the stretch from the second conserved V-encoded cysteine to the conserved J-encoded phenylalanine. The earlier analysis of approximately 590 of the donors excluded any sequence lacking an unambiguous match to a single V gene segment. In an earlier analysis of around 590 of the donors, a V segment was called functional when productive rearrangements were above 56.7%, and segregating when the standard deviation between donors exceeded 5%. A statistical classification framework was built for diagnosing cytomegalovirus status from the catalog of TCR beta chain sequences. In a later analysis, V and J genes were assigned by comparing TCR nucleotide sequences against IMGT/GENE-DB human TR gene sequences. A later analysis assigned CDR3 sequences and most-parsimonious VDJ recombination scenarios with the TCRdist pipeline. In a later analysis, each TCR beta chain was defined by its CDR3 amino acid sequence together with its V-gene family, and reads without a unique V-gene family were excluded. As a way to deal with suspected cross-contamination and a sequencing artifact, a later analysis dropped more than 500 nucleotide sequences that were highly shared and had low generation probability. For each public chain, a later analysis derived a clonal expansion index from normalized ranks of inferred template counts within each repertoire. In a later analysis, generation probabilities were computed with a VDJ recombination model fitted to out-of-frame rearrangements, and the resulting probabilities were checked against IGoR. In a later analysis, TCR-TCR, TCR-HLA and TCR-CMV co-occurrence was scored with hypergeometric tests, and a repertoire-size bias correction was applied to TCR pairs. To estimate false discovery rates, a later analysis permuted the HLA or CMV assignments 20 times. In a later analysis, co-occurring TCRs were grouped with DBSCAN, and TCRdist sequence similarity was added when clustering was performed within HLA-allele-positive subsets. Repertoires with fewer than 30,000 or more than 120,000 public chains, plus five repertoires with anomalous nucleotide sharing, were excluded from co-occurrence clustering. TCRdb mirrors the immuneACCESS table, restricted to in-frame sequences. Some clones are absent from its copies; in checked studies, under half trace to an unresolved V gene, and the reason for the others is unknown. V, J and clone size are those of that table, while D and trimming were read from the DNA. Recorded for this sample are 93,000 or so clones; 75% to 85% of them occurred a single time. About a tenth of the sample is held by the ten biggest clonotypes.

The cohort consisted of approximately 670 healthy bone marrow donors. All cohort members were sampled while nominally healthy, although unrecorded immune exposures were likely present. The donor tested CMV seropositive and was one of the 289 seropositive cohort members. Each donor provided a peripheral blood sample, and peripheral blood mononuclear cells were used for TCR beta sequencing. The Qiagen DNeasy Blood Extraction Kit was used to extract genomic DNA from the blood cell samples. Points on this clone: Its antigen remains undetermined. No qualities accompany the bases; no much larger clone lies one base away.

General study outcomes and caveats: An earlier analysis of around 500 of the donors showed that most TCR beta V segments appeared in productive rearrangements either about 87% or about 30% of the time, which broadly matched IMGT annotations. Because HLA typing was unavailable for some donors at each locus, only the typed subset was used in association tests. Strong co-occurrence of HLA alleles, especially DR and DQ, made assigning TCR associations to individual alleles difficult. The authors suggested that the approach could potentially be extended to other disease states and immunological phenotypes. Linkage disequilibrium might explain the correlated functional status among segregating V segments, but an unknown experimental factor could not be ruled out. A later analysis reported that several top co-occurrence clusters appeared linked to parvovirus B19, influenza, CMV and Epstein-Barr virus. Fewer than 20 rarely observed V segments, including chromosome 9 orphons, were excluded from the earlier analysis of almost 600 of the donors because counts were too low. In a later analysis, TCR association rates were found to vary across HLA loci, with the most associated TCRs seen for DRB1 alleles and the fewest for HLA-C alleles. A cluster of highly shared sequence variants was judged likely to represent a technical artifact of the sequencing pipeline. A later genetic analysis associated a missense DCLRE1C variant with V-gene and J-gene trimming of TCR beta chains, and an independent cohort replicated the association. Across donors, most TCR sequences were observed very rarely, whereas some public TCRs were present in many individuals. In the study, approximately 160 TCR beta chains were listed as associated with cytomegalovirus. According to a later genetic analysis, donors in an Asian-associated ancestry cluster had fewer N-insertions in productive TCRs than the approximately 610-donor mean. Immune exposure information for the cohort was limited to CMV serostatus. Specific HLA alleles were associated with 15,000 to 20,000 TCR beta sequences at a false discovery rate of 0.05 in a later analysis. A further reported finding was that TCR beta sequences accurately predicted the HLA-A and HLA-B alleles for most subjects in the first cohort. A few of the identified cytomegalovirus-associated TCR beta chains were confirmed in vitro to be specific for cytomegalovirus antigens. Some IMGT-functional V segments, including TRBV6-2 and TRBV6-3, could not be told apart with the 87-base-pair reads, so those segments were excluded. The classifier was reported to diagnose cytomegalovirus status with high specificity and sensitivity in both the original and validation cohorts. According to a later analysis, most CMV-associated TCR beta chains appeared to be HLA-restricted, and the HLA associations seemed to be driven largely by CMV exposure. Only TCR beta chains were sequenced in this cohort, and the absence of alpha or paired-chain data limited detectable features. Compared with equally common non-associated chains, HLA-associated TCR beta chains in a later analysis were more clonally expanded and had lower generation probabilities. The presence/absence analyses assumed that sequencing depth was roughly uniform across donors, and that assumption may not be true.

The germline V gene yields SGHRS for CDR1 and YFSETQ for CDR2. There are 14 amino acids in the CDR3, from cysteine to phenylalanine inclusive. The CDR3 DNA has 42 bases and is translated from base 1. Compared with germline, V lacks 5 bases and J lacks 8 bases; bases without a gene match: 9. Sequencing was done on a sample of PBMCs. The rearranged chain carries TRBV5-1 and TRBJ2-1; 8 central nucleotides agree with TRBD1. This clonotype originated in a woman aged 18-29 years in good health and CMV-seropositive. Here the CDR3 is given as CASRIRGPSDEQFF. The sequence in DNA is TGCGCCAGCAGAATCAGGGGGCCATCAGATGAGCAGTTCTTC.